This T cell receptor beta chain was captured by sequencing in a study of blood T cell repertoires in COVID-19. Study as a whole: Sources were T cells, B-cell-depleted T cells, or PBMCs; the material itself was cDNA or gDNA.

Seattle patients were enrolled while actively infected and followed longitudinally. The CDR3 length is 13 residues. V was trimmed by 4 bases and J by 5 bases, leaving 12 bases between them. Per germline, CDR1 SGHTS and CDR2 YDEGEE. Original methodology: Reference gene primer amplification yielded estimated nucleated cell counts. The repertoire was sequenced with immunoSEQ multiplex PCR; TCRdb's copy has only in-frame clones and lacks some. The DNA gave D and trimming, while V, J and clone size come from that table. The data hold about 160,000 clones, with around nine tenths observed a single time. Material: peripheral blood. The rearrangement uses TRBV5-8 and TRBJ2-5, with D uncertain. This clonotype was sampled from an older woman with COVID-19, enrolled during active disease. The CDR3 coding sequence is TGTGCCAGCAGCGGTATAATACAGGAGACCCAGTACTTC. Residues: CASSGIIQETQYF.